This T cell receptor (beta chain) was recorded in a study of regulatory and conventional T cells in RAG deficiency. The method was immunoSEQ multiplex PCR; TCRdb's version includes in-frame clones alone and lacks a portion of them. The sample carries roughly 13,000 clones, 85% to 95% recorded once. There are 14 residues in the CDR3. In germline, CDR1 is MNHNS, CDR2 SASEGT. V lost 2 bases to trimming and J lost 0 bases, with 5 bases between them. Conventional CD4+ T cells were sorted from blood as CD25-low CD127-high cells. In addition, the sample was reused for a study of regulatory T cells. As reported in that work: Amplification used 52 TRBV primers and 13 TRBJ primers.

V and J are TRBV6-1 and TRBJ1-3; no firm D call. This TCR was sampled from a human donor in good health. Source material: CD4+ effector T cells sorted from blood. The CDR3 DNA sequence: TGTGCCAGCAGTGAAAGAGGCTCTGGAAACACCATATATTTT. Translating gives CASSERGSGNTIYF.